Detailed here is one T cell receptor (beta chain). Antigen specificity is unknown. This is likely a read error, given that the CDR3 carries no conserved phenylalanine or tryptophan at its end. Hyperthyroidism, newly diagnosed and lasting under 2 months, affected patients aged 18 to 65. Researchers amplified the TCR beta CDR3 regions from RNA transcripts. A first-round RT-PCR of the TCR CDR3 used the HTBI primer set. TCRdb analysed the multiplex PCR reads with MiXCR anew, one entry per CDR3 protein. The sample shows approximately 500,000 distinct CDR3 sequences, roughly 46% of them seen only once. This sample was taken from a study of T cells in Graves' hyperthyroidism and ophthalmopathy. The CDR3 loop spans 14 amino acids. CDR1 and CDR2 from the germline V gene are MNHEY and SVGAGI. The V end lost 7 bases, the J end lost 5 bases, and 18 bases lay between the germline ends. General observations from the study: Blood also held most thyroid clonotypes expanded beyond 0.001.

The sequence came from a young woman with Graves' hyperthyroidism. The J gene is TRBJ2-7, the V gene TRBV6-5; possible D gene TRBD2, 6 bases. Sequenced: peripheral blood or thyroid tissue (not recorded which). CDR3 loop: CASNHGSGVHEQYL. The CDR3 DNA reads TGTGCCAGCAACCATGGTTCGGGAGTACACGAGCAGTACCTC.